This TCR beta chain was recovered during a study of cytomegalovirus exposure and HLA in healthy donors. Study results and caveats: Segments of the TCR beta V type were, in most cases, productive about 87% or about 30% of the time in an earlier analysis. The HLA-A and HLA-B alleles of most subjects were reportedly predicted accurately from TCR beta sequences.

Primers: 60 Vbeta forward and 13 Jbeta reverse. Generated by immunoSEQ multiplex PCR, the TCRdb table keeps only in-frame clones and is missing some. The data contain tens of thousands of clones, roughly 70% of them singletons. Germline lookup yields CDR1 SGDLS and CDR2 YYNGEE. V was cut by 0 bases and J by 6 bases, with 9 bases left in between. The length of the CDR3 is 13 residues. This clone was seen a few times. The antigen remains unidentified. The receptor was derived from a man between 60 and 70 years old in good health and CMV-seropositive. The chain employs TRBV9 and TRBJ1-1; no firm D call. The specimen was PBMCs. The CDR3 spells CASSVGVAPEAFF. DNA for the CDR3: TGTGCCAGCAGCGTAGGGGTAGCCCCTGAAGCTTTCTTT.